This T cell receptor beta chain was obtained from a study of blood T cell repertoires in COVID-19. Whole-study context: Samples taken during acute and convalescent COVID-19 were collected in the United States, Italy and Spain. Sample material is recorded as cDNA or gDNA derived from T cells, B-cell-depleted T cells, or PBMCs.

Original processing notes: Nucleated cell number was recorded as an estimate derived from reference gene primer amplification. Some clones are missing from TCRdb's copy, which holds only in-frame ones; the method was immunoSEQ multiplex PCR. V, J and clone size are taken as reported in that table, and D and trimming were inferred from the DNA itself. The sample yields approximately 110,000 clones, roughly 84% seen once. Deletions cut 3 bases from V and 4 bases from J, with 9 bases between. This CDR3 region has 13 residues. The V gene's germline CDR1 is MNHEY and CDR2 SMNVEV (reference sequence). The V call is TRBV27, the J call TRBJ1-2, with a tentative D call TRBD1 (6 bases). The sample consisted of peripheral blood. The source is a man aged 35 to 55 with acute or convalescent COVID-19. The CDR3 DNA reads TGTGCCAGCAGTTTTGGACAGTTCTATGGCTACACCTTC. Protein: CASSFGQFYGYTF.